This T cell receptor (beta chain) is drawn from a study of cytomegalovirus exposure and HLA in healthy donors (dated by TCRdb to between 2016 and 2019). Study-wide context: In an earlier analysis of under 600 of the donors, 276 Gb of sequence data and 90 million to 130 million unique TCR beta sequences from 150 million to 200 million T cells were reported. An early release that covered some 630 HLA-typed donors contained approximately 300 gigabases of sequencing data and around 80 million unique TCR sequences. Of the roughly 430 genotyped donors, around 81% fell in the genetic ancestry cluster associated with self-reported Caucasian donors. The aim of the study was to test whether cataloging public T cell receptors could identify signatures of past pathogen exposure. The study profiled the T cell repertoires of 500 to 800 subjects by immunosequencing and related them to cytomegalovirus serostatus. A separate validation cohort of about 110 different subjects was used in addition to the 666-subject first cohort. The study combined high-throughput TCR immunosequencing, statistical association of individual TCRs with disease status, and machine learning to predict cytomegalovirus infection status. A later analysis re-analyzed previously published TCR beta repertoires from about 730 donors and added high-resolution HLA genotyping to study TCR occurrence patterns. In the later analysis, no new phenotypic data were used to find candidate immune exposures; instead, reliance was placed on TCR beta sequences and their occurrence across donors. An earlier analysis of some 500 of the donors applied high-throughput TCR beta sequencing to assess whether each TCR beta V gene segment acted as functional or pseudogenic. Donor age, sex, ethnicity and CMV serostatus were collected together with the repertoire data. A later genetic analysis used genome-wide SNP genotypes for about 60% of the roughly 700 donors, treating that subset as a discovery cohort. All discovery cohort repertoires had been generated on a single sequencing platform. HLA typing covered class I and class II loci at four-digit resolution. The number of donors typed differed by locus, with roughly 629-640 for A, B, C, DRB1 and DQB1, 522 for DQA1, over 600 for DPA1, and roughly 450 for DPB1. Five DR-DQ haplotypes were handled as single units for association and clustering because linkage in the cohort was strong. On average, around 240,000 unique TCR beta nucleotide sequences were sequenced per donor among a few hundred genotyped donors of the cohort, with roughly 18% of those sequences being non-productive. Study-wide findings and limitations: Correlated functional status among segregating V segments might be attributable to linkage disequilibrium, but an unknown experimental factor could not be ruled out. According to a later analysis, most CMV-associated TCR beta chains appeared to be HLA-restricted, and the HLA associations seemed to be driven largely by CMV exposure. The 87-base-pair reads could not distinguish some IMGT-functional V segments, including TRBV6-2 and TRBV6-3, so those segments were excluded. Assigning TCR associations to individual alleles was difficult when HLA alleles, especially DR and DQ, strongly co-occurred. A cluster of highly shared sequence variants was judged likely to be a technical artifact of the sequencing pipeline. In this cohort, only TCR beta chains were sequenced, and detectable features were limited by the absence of alpha or paired-chain data. The authors suggested that the approach could potentially be generalized to other disease states and immunological phenotypes. A further reported finding was that TCR beta sequences accurately predicted the HLA-A and HLA-B alleles for most subjects in the first cohort. According to a later analysis, TCR association rates differed among HLA loci, with DRB1 alleles showing the most associated TCRs and HLA-C alleles showing the fewest. In a later analysis, several top co-occurrence clusters were reported to appear linked to parvovirus B19, influenza, CMV and Epstein-Barr virus. Specific HLA alleles were associated with 15,000 to 20,000 TCR beta sequences at a false discovery rate of 0.05 in a later analysis. In vitro tests confirmed that a few of the cytomegalovirus-associated TCR beta chains recognize cytomegalovirus antigens. A later genetic analysis associated a missense DCLRE1C variant with V-gene and J-gene trimming of TCR beta chains, and an independent cohort replicated the association. While some public TCRs were present in many individuals, most TCR sequences turned up only very rarely across donors. In an earlier analysis of several hundred of the donors, most TCR beta V segments were observed in productive rearrangements about 87% or about 30% of the time, broadly matching IMGT annotations. For the cohort, immune exposure information was limited to CMV serostatus. The study listed 150 to 200 TCR beta chains as associated with cytomegalovirus. The earlier analysis of some 540 of the donors excluded some 16 rarely observed V segments, including chromosome 9 orphons, because counts were too low. Compared with equally common non-associated chains, HLA-associated TCR beta chains in a later analysis were more clonally expanded and had lower generation probabilities. A later genetic analysis reported fewer N-insertions in productive TCRs among donors in an Asian-associated ancestry cluster than the roughly 640-donor mean. Sequencing depth was assumed to be roughly uniform across donors in the presence/absence analyses, though that assumption may not hold. The classifier was reported to diagnose cytomegalovirus status with high specificity and sensitivity in both the original and validation cohorts. HLA typing was unavailable for some donors at each locus, so association tests used only the typed subset.

Receptor amplification or capture employed the immunoSEQ multiplex PCR assay. For the multiplex PCR, a mixture combining 60 forward primers for TCR Vbeta segments and 13 reverse primers for TCR Jbeta segments was used. Amplification of the CDR3 region of rearranged TCR beta genes was performed with a multiplex PCR assay on genomic DNA. The Illumina HiSeq System was used to sequence the amplified TCR beta libraries as 87-base-pair reads. In the original analysis: Across the 670 or so repertoires, a later analysis counted roughly 84 million unique TCR beta chains, approximately 12 million of which were shared by at least two donors. Raw reads were error-corrected and collapsed into unique sequences by a nearest-neighbor algorithm in which closely related sequences were merged to remove PCR and sequencing errors. To assign V, D and J gene segments, CDR3 sequences were aligned to IMGT reference sequences. Each retained sequence needed at least a six-nucleotide match to both a V gene segment and a J gene segment. Rearrangements were called productive when the CDR3 lacked stop codons and stayed in frame with V and J; all others were non-productive. CDR3 was defined by IMGT convention, running from the second conserved V-encoded cysteine to the conserved J-encoded phenylalanine. Sequences without an unambiguous match to a single V gene segment were excluded from the earlier analysis of 587 of the donors. In an earlier analysis of several hundred of the donors, a V segment was called functional when productive rearrangements were above 56.7%, and segregating when the standard deviation between donors exceeded 5%. A statistical classification framework was built for diagnosing cytomegalovirus status from the catalog of TCR beta chain sequences. V and J gene assignment, in a later analysis, came from comparing TCR nucleotide sequences with IMGT/GENE-DB human TR gene sequences. In a later analysis, CDR3 sequences and most-parsimonious VDJ recombination scenarios were assigned using the TCRdist pipeline. In a later analysis, each TCR beta chain was defined by its CDR3 amino acid sequence together with its V-gene family, and reads lacking a unique V-gene family were excluded. A later analysis removed 550 to 650 highly shared, low-generation-probability nucleotide sequences to deal with suspected cross-contamination and a sequencing artifact. For each public chain, a later analysis derived a clonal expansion index from normalized ranks of inferred template counts within each repertoire. In a later analysis, generation probabilities were computed using a VDJ recombination model fitted to out-of-frame rearrangements, and the results were checked against IGoR. In a later analysis, hypergeometric tests were used to score TCR-TCR, TCR-HLA and TCR-CMV co-occurrence, with a repertoire-size bias correction applied to TCR pairs. In a later analysis, false discovery rates were estimated by permuting HLA or CMV assignments 20 times. In a later analysis, co-occurring TCRs were grouped using DBSCAN, with TCRdist sequence similarity added in when clustering inside HLA-allele-positive subsets. Co-occurrence clustering excluded repertoires with fewer than 30,000 or more than 120,000 public chains, plus five with anomalous nucleotide sharing. What TCRdb holds here is the immuneACCESS table cut down to in-frame rearrangements. Part of the clones is not present; checked against another copy, under half of the missing clones reflect an unresolved V gene, and the others are unexplained. V and J calls and clone size are those listed in that table; D and trimming were worked out from the DNA. This sample comprises fewer than 140,000 clones, approximately 82% of them detected only once. Of the sample, roughly 2.5% falls within the top ten clones.

The CDR3 goes from the cysteine to the phenylalanine over 13 residues. The kept DNA is CDR3 alone, 39 bases in frame from the first base. Between the V and J ends, shortened by 6 bases and 5 bases respectively, the junction contains 13 bases. Taken from the germline V gene (reference sequence), the CDR1 and CDR2 loops are LNHDA and SQIVND. A remark on this clone: What antigen it recognizes has not been identified. Base qualities are not recorded, but no much larger clone differs from it by a single base.

The cohort comprised under 700 healthy bone marrow donors. At the time of sampling, every cohort member was nominally healthy, though immune exposures that went unrecorded were likely present. The donor was CMV seronegative and belonged to the group of over 350 seronegative cohort members. Every donor gave a peripheral blood sample, and the peripheral blood mononuclear cells from that sample were used for TCR beta sequencing. Genomic DNA was extracted from the blood cell samples with the Qiagen DNeasy Blood Extraction Kit. The material sequenced was PBMCs. Here the chain combines TRBV19 and TRBJ1-2, and perhaps TRBD1 as D gene, on 5 matching bases. The clonotype originates from a man aged 40-49 years in good health and CMV-seronegative. The bases read TGTGCCAGTAGGAGTCTTCAGGGTTATGGCTACACCTTC. It specifies CASRSLQGYGYTF.